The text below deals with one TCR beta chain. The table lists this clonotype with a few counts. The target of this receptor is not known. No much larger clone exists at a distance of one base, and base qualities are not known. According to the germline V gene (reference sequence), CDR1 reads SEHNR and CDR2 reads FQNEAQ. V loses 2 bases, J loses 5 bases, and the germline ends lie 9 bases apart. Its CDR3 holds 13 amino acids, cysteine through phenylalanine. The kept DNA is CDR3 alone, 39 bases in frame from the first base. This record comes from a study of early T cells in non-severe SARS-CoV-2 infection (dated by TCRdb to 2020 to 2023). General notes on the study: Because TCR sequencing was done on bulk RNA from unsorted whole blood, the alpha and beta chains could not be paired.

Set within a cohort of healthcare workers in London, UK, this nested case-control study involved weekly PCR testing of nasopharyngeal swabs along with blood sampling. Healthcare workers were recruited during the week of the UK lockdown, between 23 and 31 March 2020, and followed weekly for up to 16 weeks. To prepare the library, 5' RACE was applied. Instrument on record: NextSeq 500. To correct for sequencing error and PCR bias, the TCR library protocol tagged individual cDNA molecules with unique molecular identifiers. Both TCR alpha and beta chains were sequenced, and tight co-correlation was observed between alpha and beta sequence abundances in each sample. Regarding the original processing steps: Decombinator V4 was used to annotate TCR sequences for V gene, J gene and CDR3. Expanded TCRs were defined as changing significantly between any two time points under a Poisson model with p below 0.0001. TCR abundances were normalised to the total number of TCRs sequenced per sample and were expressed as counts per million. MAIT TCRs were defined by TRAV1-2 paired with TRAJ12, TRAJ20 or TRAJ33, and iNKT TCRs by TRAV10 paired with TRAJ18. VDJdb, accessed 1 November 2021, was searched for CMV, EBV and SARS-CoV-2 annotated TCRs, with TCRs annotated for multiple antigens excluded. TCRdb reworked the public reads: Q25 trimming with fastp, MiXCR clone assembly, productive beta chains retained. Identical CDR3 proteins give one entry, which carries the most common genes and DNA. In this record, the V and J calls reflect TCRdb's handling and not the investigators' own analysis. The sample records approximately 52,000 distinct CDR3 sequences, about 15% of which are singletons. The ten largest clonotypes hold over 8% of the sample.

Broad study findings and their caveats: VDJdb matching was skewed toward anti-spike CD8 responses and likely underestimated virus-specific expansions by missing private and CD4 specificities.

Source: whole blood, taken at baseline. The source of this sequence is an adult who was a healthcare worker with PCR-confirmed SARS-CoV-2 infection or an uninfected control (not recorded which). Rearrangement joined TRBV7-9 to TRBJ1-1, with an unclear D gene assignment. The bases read TGTGCCAGCAGCTTATCGGAGAGGACTGAAGCTTTCTTT. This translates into CASSLSERTEAFF.